These 11 T cell receptor beta chains originate from one sample sequenced in a study of identical twins. TCRdb reanalysed the 5' RACE reads using MiXCR and keeps one entry per CDR3 protein. The sample has roughly 710,000 distinct CDR3 sequences, around 5.7% seen once; the top ten hold 1.5% to 2%. The sample comprised naive T cells sorted from blood. Receptors originate from a young man in good health.

The table lists this clonotype with many counts. CDR3 in amino acids: CSVEGPTSGPSYNEQFF. The CDR3, as DNA: TGCAGCGTTGAAGGCCCGACTAGCGGGCCTAGCTACAATGAGCAGTTCTTC. The V call is TRBV29-1, the J call TRBJ2-1; 10 nucleotides agree with TRBD2. This CDR3 is 17 amino acids long. Germline V gene lookup returns CDR1 SQVTM and CDR2 ANQGSEA. V dropped 1 base and J dropped 3; count of bases not matched to a gene: 9.

Of note for this clonotype: Possible read error: a much larger clone is one base away. The final CDR3 position lacks the conserved phenylalanine or tryptophan, pointing to a likely read error. V is TRBV29-1 and J is TRBJ1-1; D gene uncertain. The V and J ends lost 1 base and 6 bases respectively, with 6 bases between them. Germline CDR1 and CDR2: SQVTM and ANQGSEA. CDR3 length: 11 amino acids. The CDR3, as DNA: TGCAGCGTTGAAGCTTTTGCTGAAGCTTTCTGT. It is translated as CSVEAFAEAFC.

This clonotype was picked up a small number of times. The rearrangement uses TRBV27 and TRBJ2-7; D remains ambiguous. The CDR3 sequence is 16 residues long. V was shortened by 6 bases and J by 2 bases, with 20 bases between the two germline ends. Germline V lookup: CDR1 MNHEY, CDR2 SMNVEV (reference sequence). CDR3 loop: CASRAFGRANPYEQYV. Written as DNA, the CDR3 is TGTGCCAGCAGGGCCTTTGGAAGGGCCAACCCCTACGAGCAGTACGTC.

The V and J genes are TRBV10-2 and TRBJ2-1; 9 nucleotides line up with TRBD2. Germline-derived CDR1 and CDR2 are WSHSY and SAAADI. J was trimmed by 0 bases and V by 2 bases; bases with no gene match: 5. CDR3 size: 17 residues. The DNA of the CDR3 is TGCGCCAGCAGTGAGCCTGGGACTAGCCCCTCCTACAATGAGCAGTTCTTC. It translates to CASSEPGTSPSYNEQFF.

The chain couples TRBV5-1 to TRBJ2-7; a weak D match, TRBD1 (5 bases). Germline V gives CDR1 SGHRS, CDR2 YFSETQ. V dropped 0 bases and J dropped 6 bases, with 10 bases sitting between them. The CDR3 length is 13 residues. In DNA form, the CDR3 reads TGCGCCAGCAGCTTGGACCAGGGCTTCGAGCAGTACGTC. Its protein is CASSLDQGFEQYV.

The chain has TRBV20-1 and TRBJ2-5; 12 bases agree with TRBD2. There are 14 residues in the CDR3. Germline lookup yields CDR1 DFQATT and CDR2 SNEGSKA (reference sequence). V dropped 6 bases and J dropped 5; count of bases not matched to a gene: 7. This CDR3 reads CSATGLAGIETQYF. CDR3 coding DNA: TGCAGTGCCACTGGACTAGCGGGAATTGAGACCCAGTACTTC.

The table lists this clonotype with many counts. This sequence joins TRBV27 and TRBJ2-2; D is unresolved. With 3 bases removed from V and 6 bases from J, the gap between germline ends came to 5 bases. The germline gives CDR1 MNHEY, CDR2 SMNVEV (reference sequence). There are 12 residues in the CDR3. The DNA for the CDR3 is TGTGCCAGCAGTTTTCCGGCCGGGGAGCTGTTTTTT. Translated: CASSFPAGELFF.

The table lists this clonotype with many counts. V is TRBV12-3 or TRBV12-4 and J is TRBJ1-5; D is unclear. V was shortened by 2 bases and J by 2 bases, with 10 bases between the two germline ends. The CDR3 covers 15 residues. CDR3 sequence reads: CASSLKLGGNQPQHF. The CDR3 DNA sequence: TGTGCCAGCAGTTTAAAATTAGGAGGCAATCAGCCCCAGCATTTT.

This clonotype was picked up many times. The CDR3 region has the DNA TGTGCCAGCAGATCGGATACGCAGTATTTT. This translates into CASRSDTQYF. The rearrangement links TRBV28 to TRBJ2-3; D gene unclear. CDR1 is MDHEN, CDR2 SYDVKM, per germline. V was shortened by 6 bases and J by 6 bases, with 4 bases between the two germline ends. CDR3 length: 10 residues.

At least ten counts were recorded for this clonotype. The gene calls are TRBV12-3 or TRBV12-4 and TRBJ2-1; D uncertain. This CDR3 has 13 amino acids. V shed 5 bases and J shed 5 bases, with 10 bases lying between them. Here the CDR3 reads CASSTDGHNEQFF. The DNA of the CDR3 is TGTGCCAGCAGTACAGACGGACACAATGAGCAGTTCTTC.

This sequence joins TRBV27 and TRBJ2-1; D gene ambiguous. Germline CDR1 reads MNHEY; CDR2 reads SMNVEV (reference sequence). V was pared by 6 bases and J by 8 bases, with 20 bases between. CDR3 length equals 15 residues. Here the CDR3 reads CASSPPLKIVDEQFF. CDR3 nucleotide sequence: TGTGCCAGCAGCCCTCCTCTAAAGATCGTGGATGAGCAGTTCTTC.